This T cell receptor beta chain came from a study of T cell responses to AZD1222 COVID-19 vaccine. General study findings and limits: Donors, mostly white British, included more females; clonal diversity was possibly underestimated.

Trimming shortened V by 4 bases and J by 8 bases, and 11 bases separated the two germline ends. This CDR3 comprises 12 residues. In the case of this clone: What it binds is not known.

The method was immunoSEQ multiplex PCR; TCRdb's version includes in-frame clones alone and lacks a portion of them. The table has about 100,000 clones, 88% seen once. This sequence joins TRBV12-3 or TRBV12-4 and TRBJ1-1; no firm D call. Sequencing used peripheral blood, obtained on day 0 of AZD1222 vaccination. The sequence was obtained from an adult in good health. For the CDR3, the DNA is TGTGCCAGCAGTTCGGGCTACGGAGAAGCTTTCTTT. As protein: CASSSGYGEAFF.